This paragraph covers one TCR beta chain sequence. This receptor's antigen is unknown. Base qualities are missing; no much larger clone stands one base away. The library was produced with the immunoSEQ multiplex PCR assay. The multiplex PCR relied on a mix of 60 forward primers for TCR Vbeta segments and 13 reverse primers for TCR Jbeta segments. Amplification of the CDR3 region of rearranged TCR beta genes was performed with a multiplex PCR assay on genomic DNA. The Illumina HiSeq System was used to sequence the amplified TCR beta libraries as 87-base-pair reads. The source study handled its data this way. In a later analysis, about 80 million unique TCR beta chains were counted across the roughly 610 repertoires, and about 9.9 million of these chains were shared by at least two donors. Raw reads were error-corrected and collapsed into unique sequences with a nearest-neighbor algorithm that merged closely related sequences to remove PCR and sequencing errors. CDR3 sequences were aligned to IMGT reference sequences to assign V, D and J gene segments. For a sequence to be retained, a match of at least six nucleotides to both a V gene segment and a J gene segment was required. Rearrangements were classified as productive when the CDR3 lacked stop codons and remained in frame with V and J, and all other rearrangements were classified as non-productive. CDR3 was defined by IMGT convention, running from the second conserved V-encoded cysteine to the conserved J-encoded phenylalanine. Sequences without an unambiguous match to a single V gene segment were excluded from the earlier analysis of 450 to 650 of the donors. An earlier analysis of 587 of the donors called V segments functional above 56.7% productive rearrangements and segregating when the between-donor standard deviation exceeded 5%. A statistical classification framework was built to diagnose cytomegalovirus status from the catalog of TCR beta chain sequences. In a later analysis, TCR nucleotide sequences were compared against IMGT/GENE-DB human TR gene sequences so that V and J genes could be assigned. The TCRdist pipeline was used in a later analysis to assign CDR3 sequences and most-parsimonious VDJ recombination scenarios. In a later analysis, each TCR beta chain was defined by its CDR3 amino acid sequence together with its V-gene family, and reads lacking a unique V-gene family were excluded. A later analysis removed 592 highly shared, low-generation-probability nucleotide sequences to deal with suspected cross-contamination and a sequencing artifact. In a later analysis, a clonal expansion index was calculated for each public chain from normalized within-repertoire ranks of inferred template counts. A later analysis computed generation probabilities with a VDJ recombination model fitted to out-of-frame rearrangements, and checked the results against IGoR. A later analysis scored TCR-TCR, TCR-HLA and TCR-CMV co-occurrence with hypergeometric tests, applying a repertoire-size bias correction to TCR pairs. A later analysis estimated false discovery rates by permuting HLA or CMV assignments 20 times. In a later analysis, co-occurring TCRs were grouped using DBSCAN, and TCRdist sequence similarity was added for clustering within HLA-allele-positive subsets. Repertoires with fewer than 30,000 or more than 120,000 public chains were left out of co-occurrence clustering, as were a few repertoires with anomalous nucleotide sharing. The clones in this table, taken by TCRdb from immuneACCESS, are in-frame only. Not every clone is retained; where verified, under half of the shortfall comes from an unresolved V gene, and the cause of the rest is unknown. D and trimming were read from the DNA, whereas the V and J calls and clone size are those reported in that table. Recorded for this sample are about 82,000 clones; more than 60% of them occurred a single time. The ten largest account for around an eighth of the sample.

The germline V gene (reference sequence) specifies SEHNR as CDR1 and FQNEAQ as CDR2. The germline ends are 7 bases apart after V is trimmed by 2 bases and J by 6 bases. The CDR3 goes from the cysteine to the phenylalanine over 13 residues. The DNA shown is the 39-base CDR3, in frame from base 1. This sample stems from a study of cytomegalovirus exposure and HLA in healthy donors (dated by TCRdb to about 2017). Regarding the study in general: According to an earlier analysis of 587 of the donors, some 180 million T cells yielded 120 million or so unique TCR beta sequences and about 300 Gb of sequence data. About 310 gigabases of sequencing data and 80 million or so unique TCR sequences were included in an early release covering around 600 HLA-typed donors. The study combined high-throughput TCR immunosequencing, statistical association of individual TCRs with disease status, and machine learning to predict cytomegalovirus infection status. Rather than drawing on any new phenotypic data, the later analysis identified candidate immune exposures from TCR beta sequences and the way those sequences occurred across donors. Both class I and class II loci were covered by HLA typing, at four-digit resolution. Among some 410 genotyped donors of the cohort, an average of about 240,000 unique TCR beta nucleotide sequences were sequenced per donor, 15% to 20% of them non-productive. An earlier analysis of 500 to 750 of the donors applied high-throughput TCR beta sequencing to assess whether each TCR beta V gene segment acted as functional or pseudogenic. The study aimed to test whether signatures of past pathogen exposure could be identified by cataloging public T cell receptors. Genome-wide SNP genotypes for about 65% of the 666 donors were used in a later genetic analysis, which treated that subset as a discovery cohort. Every repertoire in the discovery cohort had been generated on one and the same sequencing platform. Alongside the repertoire data, information on donor age, sex, ethnicity and CMV serostatus was compiled. Roughly five DR-DQ haplotypes were handled as single units for association and clustering because linkage in the cohort was strong. The study profiled the T cell repertoires of approximately 700 subjects by immunosequencing and related them to cytomegalovirus serostatus. Of the roughly 400 genotyped donors, approximately 80% were placed in the genetic ancestry cluster associated with self-reported Caucasian donors. The number of donors typed differed by locus, with about 629-630 for A, B, C, DRB1 and DQB1, over 500 for DQA1, about 610 for DPA1, and some 440 for DPB1. A separate validation cohort of about 110 different subjects was used in addition to the approximately 670-subject first cohort. A later analysis re-examined previously published TCR beta repertoires from over 500 donors and added high-resolution HLA genotyping to investigate patterns of TCR occurrence. The research as a whole found: CMV serostatus was the only immune exposure information available for the cohort. Because counts were too low, some 17 rarely observed V segments, including chromosome 9 orphons, were left out of the earlier analysis of 587 of the donors. Cytomegalovirus status was reported to be diagnosed by the classifier with high specificity and sensitivity in both the original and validation cohorts. The authors suggested that the approach could potentially be extended to other disease states and immunological phenotypes. In a later analysis, several top co-occurrence clusters were reported to appear linked to parvovirus B19, influenza, CMV and Epstein-Barr virus. Because the 87-base-pair reads could not distinguish some IMGT-functional V segments, including TRBV6-2 and TRBV6-3, those segments were excluded. The presence/absence analyses assumed that sequencing depth was roughly uniform across donors, and that assumption may not be true. A group of highly shared sequence variants was considered likely to be a technical artifact of the sequencing pipeline. Strong co-occurrence of HLA alleles, especially DR and DQ, made assigning TCR associations to individual alleles difficult. In vitro tests confirmed that a few of the cytomegalovirus-associated TCR beta chains recognize cytomegalovirus antigens. At a false discovery rate of 0.05, a later analysis linked about 16,000 TCR beta sequences to specific HLA alleles. Across donors, most TCR sequences were observed very rarely, whereas some public TCRs were present in many individuals. Correlated functional status among segregating V segments might reflect linkage disequilibrium, but an unknown experimental factor could not be ruled out. A further reported finding was that TCR beta sequences accurately predicted the HLA-A and HLA-B alleles for most subjects in the first cohort. In a later genetic analysis, a missense DCLRE1C variant was associated with V-gene and J-gene trimming of TCR beta chains, and the association was replicated in an independent cohort. A later analysis found that HLA-associated TCR beta chains were more clonally expanded and had lower generation probabilities than equally common non-associated chains. The study listed around 160 TCR beta chains as associated with cytomegalovirus. In this cohort, only TCR beta chains were sequenced, and detectable features were limited by the absence of alpha or paired-chain data. Broadly in line with IMGT annotations, most TCR beta V segments showed up in productive rearrangements about 87% or about 30% of the time in an earlier analysis of 587 of the donors. In a later genetic analysis, fewer N-insertions in productive TCRs were reported among donors in an Asian-associated ancestry cluster than the roughly 640-donor mean. In a later analysis, TCR association rates were found to vary across HLA loci, with the most associated TCRs seen for DRB1 alleles and the fewest for HLA-C alleles. A later analysis found that most CMV-associated TCR beta chains appeared HLA-restricted, with HLA associations seemingly driven largely by CMV exposure. HLA typing was unavailable for some donors at each locus, so association tests used only the typed subset.

In total, 666 healthy bone marrow donors made up the cohort. At the time of sampling, all cohort members were nominally healthy, though unrecorded immune exposures were likely present. Of the approximately 620 cohort members, nearly 300 had a positive CMV serostatus and 350 to 450 had a negative one, while no CMV serostatus was recorded for the donor. Every donor gave a peripheral blood sample, and the peripheral blood mononuclear cells from that sample were used for TCR beta sequencing. The Qiagen DNeasy Blood Extraction Kit was used to extract genomic DNA from the blood cell samples. The rearrangement combines TRBV7-9 with TRBJ2-2; the D gene cannot be named for sure. The sample taken for sequencing was PBMCs. The sequence was obtained from a human donor in good health. The CDR3 protein sequence reads: CASSLMTSGELFF. In nucleotide form, the sequence is TGTGCCAGCAGCTTAATGACATCCGGGGAGCTGTTTTTT.